This T cell receptor (beta chain) emerged from a study of monozygotic twins with inflammatory bowel disease. TCRdb re-called the 5' RACE reads; every CDR3 protein appears as one record, without DNA. In all, the sample yields under 350,000 distinct CDR3 sequences. CDR3 size: 14 residues. The germline V gene encodes CDR1 SGHVS and CDR2 FQNEAQ. J is TRBJ2-7 and V is TRBV7-8; TCRdb names TRBD2, which stays unverified in the absence of DNA. The clonotype comes from a human donor with ulcerative colitis or Crohn's disease, or a healthy co-twin of an affected twin (not recorded which). The sequenced sample consisted of blood. Here the CDR3 reads CASSTEAGAYEQYF.